The 29 T cell receptor beta chains given below trace back to one sample, sequenced in a study of blood T cell repertoires in COVID-19. Clones were sequenced by immunoSEQ multiplex PCR, and TCRdb holds only the in-frame ones, with some missing. The repertoire includes approximately 240,000 clones, nearly 95% of them detected once, and about 0.79% sits in the top ten. The sequencing sample was made of peripheral blood. These receptors were obtained from a man aged 30 to 45 with COVID-19, enrolled during active disease.

This chain joins TRBV30 and TRBJ2-7; the match to TRBD1 covers 9 bases. This CDR3 is built from 12 residues. Trimming took 4 bases from V and 4 from J; bases not matched to a gene: 2. In germline, CDR1 is GTSNPN, CDR2 SVGIG (reference sequence). The CDR3 region is CAWTTGGYEQYF. In nucleotides, the CDR3 is TGTGCCTGGACGACAGGGGGTTACGAGCAGTACTTC. Full variable domain (remainder filled in from reference TRBV30 and TRBJ2-7): SQTIHQWPATLVQPVGSPLSLECTVEGTSNPNLYWYRQAAGRGLQLLFYSVGIGQISSEVPQNLSASRPQDRQFILSSKKLLLSDSGFYLCAWTTGGYEQYFGPGTRLTVT.

This chain uses TRBV9 with TRBJ2-1; a possible D gene is TRBD2 (5 bases). CDR3 length equals 13 residues. From germline, CDR1 is SGDLS and CDR2 YYNGEE. V lost 0 bases to trimming and J lost 6 bases, with 7 bases between them. This CDR3 is CASSVGTFNEQFF. The CDR3 nucleotides are TGTGCCAGCAGCGTAGGGACTTTCAATGAGCAGTTCTTC.

The chain recombines TRBV5-1 with TRBJ2-7; 9 bases fit TRBD2. J gave up 7 bases and V 7 bases, and 9 bases lay outside the gene matches. There are 13 residues in the CDR3. Looked up from germline, CDR1 is SGHRS and CDR2 is YFSETQ. In DNA form, the CDR3 reads TGCGCCAGCGGTAGCGGGGGCTCTTGGGAGCAGTACTTC. Translated, it gives CASGSGGSWEQYF.

This clone was picked up one time. The J gene is TRBJ2-3, the V gene TRBV9; TRBD2 matches 8 bases. Germline CDR1 is SGDLS and CDR2 is YYNGEE. The CDR3 covers 14 residues. The trim removed 3 bases at V and 0 bases at J, leaving 0 bases unmatched. The CDR3 loop reads CASSAGGSTDTQYF. In DNA form, the CDR3 reads TGTGCCAGCAGCGCGGGGGGGAGCACAGATACGCAGTATTTT. Full variable domain (missing parts from reference TRBV9 and TRBJ2-3): DSGVTQTPKHLITATGQRVTLRCSPRSGDLSVYWYQQSLDQGLQFLIQYYNGEERAKGNILERFSAQQFPDLHSELNLSSLELGDSALYFCASSAGGSTDTQYFGPGTRLTVL.

The V call is TRBV29-1, the J call TRBJ2-1; D not resolved. Germline CDR1 and CDR2: SQVTM and ANQGSEA. CDR3 length equals 11 residues. Trimming took 4 bases from V and 4 from J, leaving 5 bases between them. The CDR3 spells CSVGHYNEQFF. The CDR3, as DNA: TGCAGCGTTGGGCATTACAATGAGCAGTTCTTC.

The chain has TRBV7-6 and TRBJ2-5; 9 bases are a match to TRBD2. The germline V gene has CDR1 SGHVS and CDR2 FNYEAQ. CDR3 length equals 16 residues. The V segment lost 1 base and the J segment 1 base; nucleotides outside the gene matches: 4. The CDR3 spells CASSLEAGGFQETQYF. DNA of the CDR3: TGTGCCAGCAGCTTAGAAGCGGGGGGATTCCAAGAGACCCAGTACTTC.

The V call is TRBV11-2, the J call TRBJ2-2; 10 nucleotides line up with TRBD2. CDR3 length: 17 amino acids. Trimming at V came to 5 bases and at J to 4 bases, leaving 10 bases not matched to a gene. In germline, CDR1 is SGHAT, CDR2 FQNNGV. Written as DNA, the CDR3 is TGTGCCAGCAGCATGGGCCTAGCGGGAGATCCCACCGGGGAGCTGTTTTTT. Protein product: CASSMGLAGDPTGELFF.

V usage is TRBV2 and J usage is TRBJ2-1; 11 bases are shared with TRBD2. Germline CDR1 is SNHLY and CDR2 is FYNNEI. This CDR3 is built from 15 residues. V lost 6 bases and J lost 2; bases outside the gene matches: 3. CDR3 residues: CASRLSGGAYNEQFF. CDR3 sequence (DNA): TGTGCCAGCAGGCTTAGCGGGGGGGCCTACAATGAGCAGTTCTTC.

This rearrangement joins TRBV30 to TRBJ2-1, with 7 bases that match TRBD1. Germline V gene data show CDR1 as GTSNPN and CDR2 as SVGIG (reference sequence). V lost 2 bases, J lost 0 bases, and 4 bases stayed unmatched. The CDR3 length is 15 residues. CDR3 in amino acids: CAWSRRDSSYNEQFF. In DNA form, the CDR3 reads TGTGCCTGGAGTCGAAGGGACAGCTCCTACAATGAGCAGTTCTTC.

This clone was detected a few times. The chain joins TRBV19 to TRBJ1-6; D gene unclear. CDR1 and CDR2 from the germline V gene are LNHDA and SQIVND (reference sequence). The CDR3 covers 12 residues. Trimming pared 8 bases from V and 7 bases from J, leaving 9 bases between. The CDR3 nucleotides read TGTGCCAGTTCACAGCTGAATTCACCCCTCCACTTT. Residues: CASSQLNSPLHF.

The chain combines TRBV10-3 with TRBJ2-2; D call uncertain. Looked up from germline, CDR1 is ENHRY and CDR2 is SYGVKD. V dropped 3 bases and J dropped 8 bases, with 13 bases sitting between them. The CDR3 runs to 14 residues. The CDR3 sequence: CAISDIRVSGELFF. Here the CDR3 DNA reads TGTGCCATCAGTGATATCCGGGTTTCTGGGGAGCTGTTTTTT.

On this clone itself: The junction departs from germline at one end; a sequencing error may be responsible. V gene TRBV2 combines with J gene TRBJ2-3; a possible D gene is TRBD1 (6 bases). Germline V gives CDR1 SNHLY, CDR2 FYNNEI. CDR3 length: 15 amino acids. CDR3 in amino acids: CASREGGLAWDTQYF. CDR3 DNA: TGTGCCAGCAGGGAAGGGGGATTAGCGTGGGATACGCAGTATTTT. Looking up the rest from reference TRBV2 and TRBJ2-3 gives the full variable domain: EPEVTQTPSHQVTQMGQEVILRCVPISNHLYFYWYRQILGQKVEFLVSFYNNEISEKSEIFDDQFSVERPDGSNFTLKIRSTKLEDSAMYFCASREGGLAWDTQYFGPGTRLTVL.

The CDR3 bases are TGTGCCAGCAGTCCCTGGACTGGTTCCTACGAGCAGTACTTC. This codes for CASSPWTGSYEQYF. This chain uses TRBV6-5 with TRBJ2-7; D is perhaps TRBD2 (5 bases). The CDR3 has 14 amino acids. The V and J ends lost 5 bases and 1 base respectively, with 12 bases between them. From germline, CDR1 is MNHEY and CDR2 SVGAGI.

About this clone itself: In the same sample, other DNA sequences code for this CDR3. The V call is TRBV13, the J call TRBJ1-1; D unresolved. V was cut by 1 base and J by 1 base, with 7 bases left in between. The CDR3 consists of 14 residues. Germline CDR1 reads PRHDT; CDR2 reads FYEKMQ (reference sequence). As DNA, the CDR3 is TGTGCCAGCAGCTTAGTACGGGGGAACACTGAAGCTTTCTTT. It translates to CASSLVRGNTEAFF.

This chain links TRBV5-6 with TRBJ2-3, with 12 nucleotides matching TRBD2. CDR3 length equals 18 residues. Germline CDR1 is SGHDT and CDR2 is YYEEEE. J gave up 0 bases and V 4 bases, and 9 bases lay outside the gene matches. The CDR3 coding sequence is TGTGCCAGCAGCCCTGGACTAGCGGGGATCTCTAGCACAGATACGCAGTATTTT. Protein product: CASSPGLAGISSTDTQYF.

The chain joins TRBV15 to TRBJ2-1; 10 bases are a match to TRBD2. The CDR3 has 14 residues. CDR1 and CDR2 from the germline V gene are LNHNV and YYDKDF (reference sequence). The ends lost 3 bases at V and 12 bases at J; junction bases unmatched: 8. The CDR3 reads CATSSKRGGLWQFF. The CDR3 region has the DNA TGTGCCACCAGCAGCAAGCGGGGGGGGCTCTGGCAGTTCTTC.

This clone was seen a few times. The chain couples TRBV7-5 to TRBJ2-1; the table names TRBD2, a call not compared with the DNA. TRBV7-5 corresponds to a pseudogene. The CDR3 length is 16 residues. This chain's CDR3 is CVRSSTRRSSYNEQFF. The CDR3, as DNA: TGTGTCAGAAGCTCTACCCGACGGAGCTCCTACAATGAGCAGTTCTTC.

This chain links TRBV6-5 with TRBJ1-2, with D maybe TRBD1 (6 bases). The CDR3 is 14 amino acids. The germline V and J ends were trimmed by 3 bases and 4 bases, with 12 bases remaining between them. Germline CDR1 and CDR2: MNHEY and SVGAGI. The CDR3 bases are TGTGCCAGCAGTTATGGGGGGGGCGGCTATGGCTACACCTTC. It codes for CASSYGGGGYGYTF.

The J gene is TRBJ1-2, the V gene TRBV27; TRBD1 matches at 9 bases. This CDR3 has 12 residues. Germline CDR1 is MNHEY and CDR2 is SMNVEV (reference sequence). Germline trimming cut 10 bases from V and 4 bases from J; bases unmatched to any gene: 4. The CDR3 region has the DNA TGTGCCACCCCGACAGGGGGCTATGGCTACACCTTC. Protein product: CATPTGGYGYTF.

The rearrangement links TRBV21-1 to TRBJ2-2; TRBD2 is the table's D call and was not checked against the DNA. TRBV21-1 is assigned pseudogene status. This CDR3 spans 16 amino acids. The CDR3 loop is CASNQSGGAIAGELFF. The CDR3, as DNA: TGTGCCAGCAACCAAAGCGGGGGGGCTATCGCCGGGGAGCTGTTTTTT.

The chain is built from TRBV25-1 and TRBJ1-2; TRBD1 agrees at 8 bases. J gave up 8 bases and V 0 bases, and 2 bases lay outside the gene matches. Germline CDR1 is MGHDK and CDR2 is SYGVNS. The CDR3 has 13 residues. The DNA for the CDR3 is TGTGCCAGCAGTGAATATCAGGGGGCGGGCTACACCTTC. Encoded protein: CASSEYQGAGYTF.

This sequence joins TRBV5-5 and TRBJ2-3, with 11 bases fitting TRBD1. The ends lost 3 bases at V and 4 bases at J; junction bases unmatched: 7. The CDR3 is 16 amino acids. CDR1 is SGHKS and CDR2 is YYEKEE in the germline V gene (reference sequence). The CDR3: CASSSWAGQGADTQYF. CDR3 sequence (DNA): TGTGCCAGCAGCTCCTGGGCGGGACAGGGGGCAGATACGCAGTATTTT.

The J gene is TRBJ1-2, the V gene TRBV5-1, with D maybe TRBD1 (6 bases). The germline V gene has CDR1 SGHRS and CDR2 YFSETQ. CDR3 size: 14 residues. With 4 bases removed from V and 3 bases from J, the gap between germline ends came to 13 bases. CDR3 sequence (DNA): TGCGCCAGCAGCCAGTCTGGGGGCGACTATGGCTACACCTTC. It codes for CASSQSGGDYGYTF.

The V gene is TRBV7-9, the J gene TRBJ2-2, with D tentatively TRBD2 (6 bases). Germline V gives CDR1 SEHNR, CDR2 FQNEAQ (reference sequence). The germline V and J ends were trimmed by 11 bases and 7 bases, with 23 bases remaining between them. This CDR3 is built from 15 residues. The CDR3 sequence is CAAHSGIFSGGELFF. The CDR3 nucleotides are TGTGCCGCCCATAGCGGTATATTTTCGGGCGGGGAGCTGTTTTTT.

CDR3 loop: CASSNTGGRTLRFYGYTF. The CDR3 coding sequence is TGTGCCAGCAGTAACACTGGGGGCCGTACGCTCCGCTTCTATGGCTACACCTTC. The chain employs TRBV6-2 or TRBV6-3 and TRBJ1-2; D may be TRBD1 (6 bases). CDR3 length equals 18 residues. CDR1 is MNHEY, CDR2 SVGEGT, per germline. V was clipped by 5 bases and J by 4 bases, with 26 bases between them.

V gene TRBV27 combines with J gene TRBJ2-7; TRBD1 might be the D (6 bases). Germline CDR1 and CDR2: MNHEY and SMNVEV (reference sequence). V lost 10 bases to trimming and J lost 1 base, with 17 bases between them. This CDR3 is built from 14 residues. CDR3 residues: CANLNGGSSYEQYF. CDR3 in DNA: TGTGCCAACTTAAATGGGGGCAGTTCCTACGAGCAGTACTTC.

The chain is built from TRBV6-5 and TRBJ1-3; D is ambiguous. Trimming took 7 bases from V and 0 from J, leaving 10 bases between them. The CDR3 runs 14 residues. Germline CDR1 MNHEY, CDR2 SVGAGI. This chain's CDR3 is CASTPSSSGNTIYF. The DNA of the CDR3 is TGTGCCAGCACCCCCTCCAGCTCTGGAAACACCATATATTTT.

The chain employs TRBV19 and TRBJ1-2, with 7 bases lining up with TRBD1. This CDR3 has 14 residues. The junction had 10 bases not matched to a gene; V was cut back by 6 bases and J by 6 bases. Germline CDR1 reads LNHDA; CDR2 reads SQIVND (reference sequence). CDR3 sequence reads: CASRNRGIRDGYTF. For the CDR3, the DNA is TGTGCCAGTAGGAACAGGGGAATAAGGGATGGCTACACCTTC.

The CDR3 loop reads CASSEGGLEQYF. CDR3 DNA sequence: TGTGCCAGCAGTGAGGGGGGACTCGAGCAGTACTTC. The rearrangement links TRBV2 to TRBJ2-7; D possibly corresponds to TRBD2 (6 bases). Germline V gene lookup returns CDR1 SNHLY and CDR2 FYNNEI. V was clipped by 3 bases and J by 6 bases, with 9 bases between them. The CDR3 runs to 12 residues.